This TCR beta chain derives from a study of blood T cell repertoires in COVID-19. Looking at the study overall: The United States, Italy and Spain were the sources of the acute and convalescent COVID-19 samples. PBMCs, B-cell-depleted T cells, or T cells were the source of the cDNA or gDNA that made up the material.

CDR3 size: 16 residues. Germline V gene data show CDR1 as MGHDK and CDR2 as SYGVNS. Trimming took 3 bases from V and 1 from J, leaving 16 bases between them. In the original analysis: Reference gene primers were amplified, and this amplification served to estimate nucleated cell counts. Clones were read by immunoSEQ multiplex PCR, and TCRdb kept only the in-frame ones, dropping some. Clone size and V and J calls were adopted from that table, with D and trimming inferred from the DNA. This sample has about 250,000 clones; around 88% occur once, and the top ten carry over 1.2%. The source of this sequence is a man older than 75 with acute or convalescent COVID-19. The chain carries TRBV25-1 and TRBJ2-7; tentatively, D is TRBD2 (5 bases). Specimen: peripheral blood. The CDR3 here is CASSDKTGTWSYEQYF. In DNA form, the CDR3 reads TGTGCCAGCAGTGACAAAACGGGAACATGGTCCTACGAGCAGTACTTC.